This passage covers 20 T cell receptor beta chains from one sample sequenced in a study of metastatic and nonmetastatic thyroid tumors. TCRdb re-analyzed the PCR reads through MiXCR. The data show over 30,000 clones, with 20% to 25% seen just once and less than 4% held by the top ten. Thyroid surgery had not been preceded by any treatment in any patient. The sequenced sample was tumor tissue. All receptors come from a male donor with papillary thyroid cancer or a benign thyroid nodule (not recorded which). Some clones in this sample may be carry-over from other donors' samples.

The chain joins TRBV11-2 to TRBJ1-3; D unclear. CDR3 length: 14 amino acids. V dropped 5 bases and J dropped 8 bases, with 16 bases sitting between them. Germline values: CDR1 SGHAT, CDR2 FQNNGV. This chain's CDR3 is CASSPPPAPDTIYF. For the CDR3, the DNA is TGTGCCAGCAGCCCCCCTCCAGCCCCCGACACCATATATTTT.

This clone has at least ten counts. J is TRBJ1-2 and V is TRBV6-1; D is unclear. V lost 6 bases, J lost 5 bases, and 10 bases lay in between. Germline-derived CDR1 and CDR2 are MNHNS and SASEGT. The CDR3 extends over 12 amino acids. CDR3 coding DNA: TGTGCCAGCAGATCAGACGGATATGGCTACACCTTC. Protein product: CASRSDGYGYTF.

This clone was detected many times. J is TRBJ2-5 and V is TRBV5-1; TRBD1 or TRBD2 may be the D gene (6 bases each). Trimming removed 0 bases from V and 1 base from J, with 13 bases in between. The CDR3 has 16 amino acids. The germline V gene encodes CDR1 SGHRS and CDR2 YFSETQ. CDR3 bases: TGCGCCAGCAGCTTGGGGGGGGCAGCGGCCCAAGAGACCCAGTACTTC. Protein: CASSLGGAAAQETQYF.

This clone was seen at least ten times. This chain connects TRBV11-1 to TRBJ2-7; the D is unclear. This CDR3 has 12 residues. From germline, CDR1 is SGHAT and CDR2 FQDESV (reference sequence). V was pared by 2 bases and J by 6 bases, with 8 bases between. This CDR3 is CASSLSAGEQYF. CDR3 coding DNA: TGTGCCAGCAGCTTAAGTGCAGGCGAGCAGTACTTC.

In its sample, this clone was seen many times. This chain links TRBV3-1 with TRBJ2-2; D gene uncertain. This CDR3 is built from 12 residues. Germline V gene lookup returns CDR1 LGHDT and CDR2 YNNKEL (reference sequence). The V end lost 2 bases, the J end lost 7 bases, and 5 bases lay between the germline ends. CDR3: CASSQRSGELFF. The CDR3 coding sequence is TGTGCCAGCAGCCAACGTAGCGGGGAGCTGTTTTTT.

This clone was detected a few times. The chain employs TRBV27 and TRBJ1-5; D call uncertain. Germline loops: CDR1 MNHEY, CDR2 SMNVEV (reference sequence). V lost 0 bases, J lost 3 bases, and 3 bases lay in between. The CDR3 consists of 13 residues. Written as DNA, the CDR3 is TGTGCCAGCAGTTTATCGGTCAATCAGCCCCAGCATTTT. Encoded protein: CASSLSVNQPQHF.

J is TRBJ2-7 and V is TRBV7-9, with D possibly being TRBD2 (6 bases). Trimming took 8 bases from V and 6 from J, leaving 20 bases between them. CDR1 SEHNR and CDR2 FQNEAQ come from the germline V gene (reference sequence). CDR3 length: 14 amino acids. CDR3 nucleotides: TGTGCCAGCGGCCGGGACTCTTCCTCAGGCGAGCAGTACTTC. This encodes CASGRDSSSGEQYF.

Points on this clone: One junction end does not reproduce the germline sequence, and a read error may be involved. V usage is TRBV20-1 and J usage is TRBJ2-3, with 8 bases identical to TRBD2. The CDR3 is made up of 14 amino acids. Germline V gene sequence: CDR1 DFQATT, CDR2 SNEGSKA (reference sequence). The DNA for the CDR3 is TGCAGTGCTATAATAGCGGGGACTATGGATACGCATTATTTT. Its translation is CSAIIAGTMDTHYF.

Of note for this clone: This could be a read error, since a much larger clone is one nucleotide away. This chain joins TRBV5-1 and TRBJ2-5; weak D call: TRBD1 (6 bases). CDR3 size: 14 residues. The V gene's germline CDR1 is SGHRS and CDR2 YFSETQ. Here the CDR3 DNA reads TGCGCCGGCAGCTTCGACAGGCGGCGGGAGACCCAGTACTTC. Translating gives CAGSFDRRRETQYF. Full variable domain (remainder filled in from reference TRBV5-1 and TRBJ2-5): KAGVTQTPRYLIKTRGQQVTLSCSPISGHRSVSWYQQTPGQGLQFLFEYFSETQRNKGNFPGRFSGRQFSNSRSEMNVSTLELGDSALYLCAGSFDRRRETQYFGPGTRLLVL.

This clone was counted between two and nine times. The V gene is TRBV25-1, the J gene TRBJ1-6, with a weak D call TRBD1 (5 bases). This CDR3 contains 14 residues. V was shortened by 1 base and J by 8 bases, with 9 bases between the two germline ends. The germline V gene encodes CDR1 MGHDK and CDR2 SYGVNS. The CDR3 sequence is CASSESGWDSPLHF. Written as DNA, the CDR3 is TGTGCCAGCAGTGAATCAGGGTGGGATTCACCCCTCCACTTT.

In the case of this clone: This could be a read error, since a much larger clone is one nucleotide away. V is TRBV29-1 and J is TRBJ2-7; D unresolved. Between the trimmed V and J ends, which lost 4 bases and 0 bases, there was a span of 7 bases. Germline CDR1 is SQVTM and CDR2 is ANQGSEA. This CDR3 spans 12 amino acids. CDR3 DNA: TGCAGCGTTGCAGAATACTCCTACGAGCAGTACTTC. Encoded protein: CSVAEYSYEQYF.

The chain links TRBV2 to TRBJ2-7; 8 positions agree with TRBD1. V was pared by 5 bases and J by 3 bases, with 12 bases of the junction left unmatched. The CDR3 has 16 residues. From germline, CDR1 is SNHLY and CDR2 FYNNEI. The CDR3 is CASSPEGQVINYEQYF. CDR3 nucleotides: TGTGCCAGCAGTCCGGAGGGACAGGTCATCAACTACGAGCAGTACTTC.

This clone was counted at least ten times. The CDR3: CSAIQGVDQPQHF. The DNA of the CDR3 is TGCAGTGCTATCCAGGGGGTGGATCAGCCCCAGCATTTT. This rearrangement joins TRBV20-1 to TRBJ1-5; TRBD1 agrees at 7 bases. J was trimmed by 5 bases and V by 4 bases; bases with no gene match: 5. Germline V gives CDR1 DFQATT, CDR2 SNEGSKA (reference sequence). The CDR3 runs to 13 residues.

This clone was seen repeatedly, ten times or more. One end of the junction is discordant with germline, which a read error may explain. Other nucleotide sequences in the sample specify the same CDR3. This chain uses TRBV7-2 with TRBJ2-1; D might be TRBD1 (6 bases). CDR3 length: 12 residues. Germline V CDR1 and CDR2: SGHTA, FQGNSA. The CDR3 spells CASSPGVGEQFF. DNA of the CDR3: TGCGCCAGCAGTCCAGGGGTCGGGGAGCAGTTCTTC.

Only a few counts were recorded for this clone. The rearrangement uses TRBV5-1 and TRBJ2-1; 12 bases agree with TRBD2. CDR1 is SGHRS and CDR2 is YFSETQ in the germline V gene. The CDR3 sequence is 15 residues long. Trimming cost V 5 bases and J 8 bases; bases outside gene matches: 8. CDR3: CASSMTSGSWDEQFF. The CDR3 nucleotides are TGCGCCAGCAGTATGACTAGCGGGAGTTGGGATGAGCAGTTCTTC.

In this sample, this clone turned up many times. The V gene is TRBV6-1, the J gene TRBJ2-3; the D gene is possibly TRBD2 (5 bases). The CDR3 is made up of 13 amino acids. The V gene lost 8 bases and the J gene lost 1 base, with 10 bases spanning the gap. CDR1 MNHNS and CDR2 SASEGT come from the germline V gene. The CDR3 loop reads CASGEGRTDTQYF. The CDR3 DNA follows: TGTGCCAGCGGAGAGGGTCGCACAGATACGCAGTATTTT.

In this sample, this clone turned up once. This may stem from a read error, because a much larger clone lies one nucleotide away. The CDR3 nucleotides read TGTGCCAGCTCACCATTTTCTAGCGGAGCTAGCACATATACGCAGTATTTT. It translates to CASSPFSSGASTYTQYF. The chain joins TRBV18 to TRBJ2-3, with TRBD2 matching 7 bases. This CDR3 has 17 residues. CDR1 and CDR2 from the germline V gene are KGHSH and LQKENI. Filled out from reference TRBV18 and TRBJ2-3, the complete variable domain reads NAGVMQNPRHLVRRRGQEARLRCSPMKGHSHVYWYRQLPEEGLKFMVYLQKENIIDESGMPKERFSAEFPKEGPSILRIQQVVRGDSAAYFCASSPFSSGASTYTQYFGPGTRLTVL.

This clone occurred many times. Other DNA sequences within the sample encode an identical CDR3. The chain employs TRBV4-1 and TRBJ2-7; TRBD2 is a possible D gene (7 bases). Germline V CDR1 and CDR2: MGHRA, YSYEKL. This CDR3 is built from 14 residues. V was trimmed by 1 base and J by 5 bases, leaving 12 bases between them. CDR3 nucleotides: TGCGCCAGCAGCCAAGCCCGGGGGGCCAACGAGCAGTACTTC. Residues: CASSQARGANEQYF.

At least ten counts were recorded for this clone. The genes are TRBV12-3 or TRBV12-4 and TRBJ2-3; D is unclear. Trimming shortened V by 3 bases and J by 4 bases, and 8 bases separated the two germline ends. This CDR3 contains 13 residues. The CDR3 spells CASSLTEADTQYF. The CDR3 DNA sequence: TGTGCCAGCAGTTTGACTGAGGCAGATACGCAGTATTTT.

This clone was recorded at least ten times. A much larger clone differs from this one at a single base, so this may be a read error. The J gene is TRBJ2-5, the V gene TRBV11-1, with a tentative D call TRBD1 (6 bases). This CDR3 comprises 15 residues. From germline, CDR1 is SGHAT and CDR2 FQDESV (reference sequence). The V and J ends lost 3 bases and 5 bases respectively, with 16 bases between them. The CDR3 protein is CASSLGTWSLETQYF. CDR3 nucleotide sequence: TGTGCCAGCAGCTTGGGGACATGGTCTTTGGAGACCCAGTACTTC.